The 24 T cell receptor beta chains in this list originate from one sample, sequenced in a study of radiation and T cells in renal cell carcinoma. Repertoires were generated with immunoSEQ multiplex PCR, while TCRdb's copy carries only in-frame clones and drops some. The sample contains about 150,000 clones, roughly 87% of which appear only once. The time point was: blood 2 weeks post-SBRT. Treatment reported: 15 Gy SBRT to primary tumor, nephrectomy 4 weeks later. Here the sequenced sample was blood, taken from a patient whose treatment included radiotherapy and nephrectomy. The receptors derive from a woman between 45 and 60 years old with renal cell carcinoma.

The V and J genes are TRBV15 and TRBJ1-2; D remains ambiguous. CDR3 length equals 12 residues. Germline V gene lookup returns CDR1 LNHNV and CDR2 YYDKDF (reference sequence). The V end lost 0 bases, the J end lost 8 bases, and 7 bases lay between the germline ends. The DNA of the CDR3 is TGTGCCACCAGCAGAGATAATTGGGGCTACACCTTC. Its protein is CATSRDNWGYTF. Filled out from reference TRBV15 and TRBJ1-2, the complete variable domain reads DAMVIQNPRYQVTQFGKPVTLSCSQTLNHNVMYWYQQKSSQAPKLLFHYYDKDFNNEADTPDNFQSRRPNTSFCFLDIRSPGLGDTAMYLCATSRDNWGYTFGSGTRLTVV.

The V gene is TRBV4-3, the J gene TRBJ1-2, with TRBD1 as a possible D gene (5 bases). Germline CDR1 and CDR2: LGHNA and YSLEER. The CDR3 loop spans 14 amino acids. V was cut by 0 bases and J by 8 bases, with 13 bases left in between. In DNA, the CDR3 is TGCGCCAGCAGCCAAGATCGGGACGTCGGGGGCTACACCTTC. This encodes CASSQDRDVGGYTF.

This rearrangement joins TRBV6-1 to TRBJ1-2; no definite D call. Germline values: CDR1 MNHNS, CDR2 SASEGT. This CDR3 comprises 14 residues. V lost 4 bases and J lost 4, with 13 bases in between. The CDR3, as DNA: TGTGCCAGCAGTGCGGACGTAGGACCCTATGGCTACACCTTC. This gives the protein CASSADVGPYGYTF.

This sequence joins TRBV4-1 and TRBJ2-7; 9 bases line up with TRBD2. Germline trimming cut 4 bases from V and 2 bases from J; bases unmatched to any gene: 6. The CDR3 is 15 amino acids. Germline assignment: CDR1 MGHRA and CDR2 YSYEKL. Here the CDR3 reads CASSPQTSGTYEQYF. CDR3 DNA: TGCGCCAGCAGCCCACAGACTAGCGGAACCTACGAGCAGTACTTC.

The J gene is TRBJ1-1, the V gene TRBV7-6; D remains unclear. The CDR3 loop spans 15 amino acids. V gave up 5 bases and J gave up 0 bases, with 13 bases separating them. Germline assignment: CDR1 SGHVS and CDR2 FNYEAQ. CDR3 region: CASSLPEVMNTEAFF. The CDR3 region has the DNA TGTGCCAGCAGCCTACCCGAAGTCATGAACACTGAAGCTTTCTTT.

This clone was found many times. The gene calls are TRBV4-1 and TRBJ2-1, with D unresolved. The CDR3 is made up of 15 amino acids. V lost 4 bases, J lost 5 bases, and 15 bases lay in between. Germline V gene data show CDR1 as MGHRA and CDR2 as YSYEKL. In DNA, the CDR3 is TGCGCCAGCAGCCGCCCCGGACCGATGAACAATGAGCAGTTCTTC. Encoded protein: CASSRPGPMNNEQFF.

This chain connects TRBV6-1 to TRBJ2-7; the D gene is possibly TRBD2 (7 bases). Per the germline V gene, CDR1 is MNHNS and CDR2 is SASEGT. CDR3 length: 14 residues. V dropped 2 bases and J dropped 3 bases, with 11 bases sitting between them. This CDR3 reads CASSERGGVYEQYF. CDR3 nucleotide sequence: TGTGCCAGCAGTGAAAGGGGGGGGGTCTACGAGCAGTACTTC.

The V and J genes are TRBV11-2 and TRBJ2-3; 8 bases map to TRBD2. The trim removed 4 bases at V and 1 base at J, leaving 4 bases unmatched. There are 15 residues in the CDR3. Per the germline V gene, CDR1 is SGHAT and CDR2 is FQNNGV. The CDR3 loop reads CASSWASGRTDTQYF. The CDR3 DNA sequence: TGTGCCAGCAGCTGGGCTAGCGGGCGCACAGATACGCAGTATTTT.

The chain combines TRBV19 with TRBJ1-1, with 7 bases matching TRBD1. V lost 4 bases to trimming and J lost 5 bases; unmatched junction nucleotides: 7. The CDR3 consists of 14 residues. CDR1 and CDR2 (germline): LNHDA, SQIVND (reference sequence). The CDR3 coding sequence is TGTGCCAGTAGTAACAGGGGAAGGGAGACTGAAGCTTTCTTT. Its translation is CASSNRGRETEAFF.

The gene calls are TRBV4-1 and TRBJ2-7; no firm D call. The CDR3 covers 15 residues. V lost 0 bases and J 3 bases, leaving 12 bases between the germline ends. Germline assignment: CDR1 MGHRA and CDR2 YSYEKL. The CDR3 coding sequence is TGCGCCAGCAGCCAAGATCAACAGCCATACTACGAGCAGTACTTC. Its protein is CASSQDQQPYYEQYF.

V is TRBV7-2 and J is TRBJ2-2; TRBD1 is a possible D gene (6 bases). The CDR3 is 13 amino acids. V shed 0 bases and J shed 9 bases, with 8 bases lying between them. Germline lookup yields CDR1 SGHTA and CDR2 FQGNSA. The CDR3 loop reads CASSLAGGRELFF. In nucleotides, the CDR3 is TGTGCCAGCAGCTTAGCTGGGGGCCGGGAGCTGTTTTTT.

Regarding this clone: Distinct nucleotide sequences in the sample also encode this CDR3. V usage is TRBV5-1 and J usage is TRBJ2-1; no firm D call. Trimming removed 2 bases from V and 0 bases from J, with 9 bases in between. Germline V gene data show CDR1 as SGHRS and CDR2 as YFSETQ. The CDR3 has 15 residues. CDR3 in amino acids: CASSLDGSSYNEQFF. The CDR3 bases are TGCGCCAGCAGCTTAGACGGTAGCTCCTACAATGAGCAGTTCTTC.

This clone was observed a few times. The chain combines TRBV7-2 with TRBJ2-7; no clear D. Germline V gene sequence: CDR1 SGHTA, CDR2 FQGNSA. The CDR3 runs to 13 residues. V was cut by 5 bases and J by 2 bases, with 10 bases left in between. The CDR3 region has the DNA TGTGCCAGCAGCGGAGACCGAGCCTACGAGCAGTACTTC. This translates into CASSGDRAYEQYF. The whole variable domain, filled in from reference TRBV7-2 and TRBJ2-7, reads GAGVSQSPSNKVTEKGKDVELRCDPISGHTALYWYRQSLGQGLEFLIYFQGNSAPDKSGLPSDRFSAERTGGSVSTLTIQRTQQEDSAVYLCASSGDRAYEQYFGPGTRLTVT.

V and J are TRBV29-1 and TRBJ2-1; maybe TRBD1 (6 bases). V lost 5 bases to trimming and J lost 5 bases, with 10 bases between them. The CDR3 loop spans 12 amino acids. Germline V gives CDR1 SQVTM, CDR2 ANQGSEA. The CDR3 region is CSVSGADNEQFF. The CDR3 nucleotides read TGCAGCGTTTCAGGGGCCGACAATGAGCAGTTCTTC.

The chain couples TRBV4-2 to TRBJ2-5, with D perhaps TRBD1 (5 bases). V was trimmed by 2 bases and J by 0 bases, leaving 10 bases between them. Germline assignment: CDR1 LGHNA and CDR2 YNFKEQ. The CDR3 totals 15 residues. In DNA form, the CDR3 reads TGTGCCAGCAGCCAATTTAGGGGAAACCAAGAGACCCAGTACTTC. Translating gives CASSQFRGNQETQYF.

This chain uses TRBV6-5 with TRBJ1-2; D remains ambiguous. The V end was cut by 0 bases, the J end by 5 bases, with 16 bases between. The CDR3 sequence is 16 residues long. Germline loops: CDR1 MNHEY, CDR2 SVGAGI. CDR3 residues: CASSYSIQASAYGYTF. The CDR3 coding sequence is TGTGCCAGCAGTTACTCGATTCAGGCCTCGGCGTATGGCTACACCTTC.

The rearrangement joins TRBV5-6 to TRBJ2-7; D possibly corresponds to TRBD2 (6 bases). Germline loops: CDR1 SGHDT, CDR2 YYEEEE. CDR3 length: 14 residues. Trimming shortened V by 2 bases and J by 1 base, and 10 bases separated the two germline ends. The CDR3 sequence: CASSLTGSSYEQYF. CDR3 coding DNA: TGTGCCAGCAGCTTAACCGGGAGTTCCTACGAGCAGTACTTC. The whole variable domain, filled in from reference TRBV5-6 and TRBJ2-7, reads DAGVTQSPTHLIKTRGQQVTLRCSPKSGHDTVSWYQQALGQGPQFIFQYYEEEERQRGNFPDRFSGHQFPNYSSELNVNALLLGDSALYLCASSLTGSSYEQYFGPGTRLTVT.

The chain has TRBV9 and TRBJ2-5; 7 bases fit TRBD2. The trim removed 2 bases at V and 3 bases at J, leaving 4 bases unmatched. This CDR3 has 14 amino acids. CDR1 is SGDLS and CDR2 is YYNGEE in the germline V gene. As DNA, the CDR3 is TGTGCCAGCAGCGTTAGGGCGGGGGAAGAGACCCAGTACTTC. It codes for CASSVRAGEETQYF. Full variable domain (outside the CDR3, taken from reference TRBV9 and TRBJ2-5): DSGVTQTPKHLITATGQRVTLRCSPRSGDLSVYWYQQSLDQGLQFLIQYYNGEERAKGNILERFSAQQFPDLHSELNLSSLELGDSALYFCASSVRAGEETQYFGPGTRLLVL.

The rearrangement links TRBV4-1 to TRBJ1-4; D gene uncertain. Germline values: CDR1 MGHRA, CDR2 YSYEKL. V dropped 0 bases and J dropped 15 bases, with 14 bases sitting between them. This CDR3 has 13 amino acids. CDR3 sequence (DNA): TGCGCCAGCAGCCAAGAGGCACGGCATAGGGTGTTTTTT. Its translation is CASSQEARHRVFF.

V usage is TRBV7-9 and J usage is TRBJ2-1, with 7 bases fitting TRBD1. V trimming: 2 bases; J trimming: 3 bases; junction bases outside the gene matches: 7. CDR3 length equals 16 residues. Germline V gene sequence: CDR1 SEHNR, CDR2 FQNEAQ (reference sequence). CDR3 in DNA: TGTGCCAGCAGCTTAAGTTTGGGGGACAGCTACAATGAGCAGTTCTTC. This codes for CASSLSLGDSYNEQFF.

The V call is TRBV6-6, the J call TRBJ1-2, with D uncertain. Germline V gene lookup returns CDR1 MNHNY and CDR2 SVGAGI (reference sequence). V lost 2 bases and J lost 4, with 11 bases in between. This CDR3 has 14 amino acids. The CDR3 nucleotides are TGTGCCAGCAGTTACAGGGCAGGTAGCTATGGCTACACCTTC. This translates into CASSYRAGSYGYTF.

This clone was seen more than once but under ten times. As DNA, the CDR3 is TGTGCCAGCAGCCGACAGGGGACTGGAAACACCATATATTTT. This codes for CASSRQGTGNTIYF. The chain carries TRBV7-6 and TRBJ1-3, with 8 bases lining up with TRBD1. V dropped 5 bases and J dropped 2; count of bases not matched to a gene: 2. The CDR3 sequence is 14 residues long. Germline V gene lookup returns CDR1 SGHVS and CDR2 FNYEAQ.

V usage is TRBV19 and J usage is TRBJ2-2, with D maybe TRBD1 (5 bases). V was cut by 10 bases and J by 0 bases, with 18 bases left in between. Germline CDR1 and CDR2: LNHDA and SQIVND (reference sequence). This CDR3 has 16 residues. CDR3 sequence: CAIRAGPLPNTGELFF. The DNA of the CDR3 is TGTGCCATTCGGGCAGGGCCCCTCCCGAACACCGGGGAGCTGTTTTTT.

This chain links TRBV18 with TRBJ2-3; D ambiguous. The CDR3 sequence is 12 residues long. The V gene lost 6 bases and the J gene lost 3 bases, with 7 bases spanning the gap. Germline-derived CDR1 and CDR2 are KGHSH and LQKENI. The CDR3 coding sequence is TGTGCCAGCTCTCACTCTACAGATACGCAGTATTTT. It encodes CASSHSTDTQYF.